This record covers a single T cell receptor (beta chain). Its antigen is as yet unknown. Unique molecular identifiers tagged the TCR beta cDNA libraries. TCRdb ran MiXCR on the PCR reads and lists one entry per CDR3 protein. The sample lists some 890,000 distinct CDR3 sequences, 53% occurring once. The data belong to a study of post-analysis software for immune sequencing data. Study-level findings and limits: Controls had significantly higher normalized Chao1 diversity than multiple sclerosis patients. In patients, about five TRBV segments were more frequent than in controls, with TRBV5-6, TRBV5-1 and TRBV20-1 among them. F measure showed strong co-clustering of same-batch samples.

The CDR3 loop spans 15 amino acids. V lost 4 bases and J lost 4; bases outside the gene matches: 10. Germline V gene data show CDR1 as SEHNR and CDR2 as FQNEAQ (reference sequence). The chain carries TRBV7-9 and TRBJ2-7; TRBD1 matches 7 bases. Sequencing used blood. The source is a girl between 5 and 17 years old with multiple sclerosis. The CDR3 DNA follows: TGTGCCAGCAGCTACAACCCGGGACAGAGTTACGAGCAGTACTTC. Residues: CASSYNPGQSYEQYF.